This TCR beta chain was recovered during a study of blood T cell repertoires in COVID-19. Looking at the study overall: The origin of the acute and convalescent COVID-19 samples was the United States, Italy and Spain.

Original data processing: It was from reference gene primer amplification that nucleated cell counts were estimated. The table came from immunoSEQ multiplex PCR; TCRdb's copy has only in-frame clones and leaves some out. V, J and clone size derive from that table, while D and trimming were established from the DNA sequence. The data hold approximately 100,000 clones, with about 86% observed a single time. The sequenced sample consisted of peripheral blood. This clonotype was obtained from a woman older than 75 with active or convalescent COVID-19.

The CDR3 spells CASSYSELGRIAATNEKLFF. In nucleotides, the CDR3 is TGTGCCAGCAGTTATAGCGAGTTAGGTAGAATAGCGGCAACTAATGAAAAACTGTTTTTT. V is TRBV28 and J is TRBJ1-4, with D hard to call. Trimming took off 4 bases at V and 0 bases at J, with 24 bases between the two ends. Germline values: CDR1 MDHEN, CDR2 SYDVKM. This CDR3 has 20 residues.